A selection of T cell receptor beta chains follows, all from one sample in a study of sequential checkpoint blockade in melanoma. Here immunoSEQ multiplex PCR was the method, and the copy in TCRdb shows in-frame clones only, minus some. The sample holds some 21,000 clones; almost 85% are singletons and the top ten take roughly 10%. The sequencing here drew on CD8+ T cells sorted from blood (inferred from file names), taken from a patient given nivolumab and ipilimumab in sequence. The receptors here all came from a human donor with melanoma. Each CDR3 is given with its conserved first and last residue. D genes are given only for firm matches. The listing skips clone size in some rows; elsewhere it reads once, few, many or a size class.

V gene: TRBV7-3
D gene: TRBD2
J gene: TRBJ2-6
clone size: .
CDR3 protein: CASSPNGGGGANVLTF
CDR3 DNA: TGTGCCAGCAGCCCTAACGGGGGGGGTGGGGCCAACGTCCTGACTTTC

V gene: TRBV9
D gene: .
J gene: TRBJ2-2
clone size: .
CDR3 protein: CASSRNPRDSTGELFF
CDR3 DNA: TGTGCCAGCAGCCGAAACCCCCGAGACAGCACCGGGGAGCTGTTTTTT

V gene: TRBV28
D gene: .
J gene: TRBJ1-2
clone size: .
CDR3 protein: CASSLLGNYGYTF
CDR3 DNA: TGTGCCAGCAGTTTATTGGGCAACTATGGCTACACCTTC

V gene: TRBV6-9
D gene: TRBD2
J gene: TRBJ2-7
clone size: .
CDR3 protein: CASSYGTSGSSPGYEQYF
CDR3 DNA: TGTGCCAGCAGTTATGGGACTAGCGGGAGTTCTCCAGGCTACGAGCAGTACTTC

V gene: TRBV4-2
D gene: .
J gene: TRBJ2-7
clone size: .
CDR3 protein: CASSQVGATYEQYF
CDR3 DNA: TGTGCCAGCAGCCAAGTGGGGGCGACCTACGAGCAGTACTTC

V gene: TRBV28
D gene: .
J gene: TRBJ1-2
clone size: .
CDR3 protein: CASSLDRYGYTF
CDR3 DNA: TGTGCCAGCAGTTTAGACAGATATGGCTACACCTTC

V gene: TRBV12-5
D gene: .
J gene: TRBJ1-5
clone size: .
CDR3 protein: CASGLSGGGQQPQHF
CDR3 DNA: TGTGCTAGTGGTTTGTCGGGCGGGGGCCAACAGCCCCAGCATTTT

V gene: TRBV7-8
D gene: TRBD2
J gene: TRBJ2-2
clone size: .
CDR3 protein: CASSLAGTSGRAGELFF
CDR3 DNA: TGTGCCAGCAGCTTAGCCGGGACTAGCGGGAGGGCCGGGGAGCTGTTTTTT

V gene: TRBV11-3
D gene: TRBD1
J gene: TRBJ2-1
clone size: .
CDR3 protein: CASSSFPRQGDNEQFF
CDR3 DNA: TGTGCCAGCAGCTCGTTTCCGCGACAGGGAGACAATGAGCAGTTCTTC

V gene: TRBV9
D gene: TRBD2
J gene: TRBJ2-1
clone size: .
CDR3 protein: CASSASGSSYNEQFF
CDR3 DNA: TGTGCCAGCAGCGCTAGCGGGAGCTCCTACAATGAGCAGTTCTTC

V gene: TRBV10-2
D gene: TRBD2
J gene: TRBJ2-1
clone size: .
CDR3 protein: CASSEQRESYNEQFF
CDR3 DNA: TGCGCCAGCAGTGAGCAGCGGGAGAGCTACAATGAGCAGTTCTTC

V gene: TRBV19
D gene: TRBD2
J gene: TRBJ2-7
clone size: .
CDR3 protein: CASRGGASGAYEQYF
CDR3 DNA: TGTGCCAGTAGGGGAGGGGCTAGCGGAGCCTACGAGCAGTACTTC

V gene: TRBV5-1
D gene: .
J gene: TRBJ2-5
clone size: .
CDR3 protein: CASSLPQETQYF
CDR3 DNA: TGCGCCAGCAGCTTGCCTCAAGAGACCCAGTACTTC

V gene: TRBV7-2
D gene: .
J gene: TRBJ2-1
clone size: .
CDR3 protein: CASSLDGGMSSYNEQFF
CDR3 DNA: TGTGCCAGCAGCTTAGATGGCGGGATGAGTTCCTACAATGAGCAGTTCTTC

V gene: TRBV10-3
D gene: .
J gene: TRBJ2-7
clone size: .
CDR3 protein: CAISEPKGGTSGEQYF
CDR3 DNA: TGTGCCATCAGTGAGCCAAAAGGCGGGACGAGCGGCGAGCAGTACTTC

V gene: TRBV9
D gene: TRBD1
J gene: TRBJ2-1
clone size: .
CDR3 protein: CASSVGTGKNEQFF
CDR3 DNA: TGTGCCAGCAGCGTAGGGACAGGGAAAAATGAGCAGTTCTTC

V gene: TRBV7-9
D gene: TRBD1
J gene: TRBJ1-1
clone size: .
CDR3 protein: CASSLPPGQGSRREPEAFF
CDR3 DNA: TGTGCCAGCAGCTTACCGCCGGGACAGGGATCGCGGCGGGAACCTGAAGCTTTCTTT

V gene: TRBV6-1
D gene: TRBD1
J gene: TRBJ2-5
clone size: .
CDR3 protein: CASSRFGQGYETQYF
CDR3 DNA: TGTGCCAGCAGCAGATTTGGACAGGGGTACGAGACCCAGTACTTC

V gene: TRBV28
D gene: .
J gene: TRBJ1-1
clone size: .
CDR3 protein: CASSLSQGEAFF
CDR3 DNA: TGTGCCAGCAGTTTATCTCAGGGCGAAGCTTTCTTT

V gene: TRBV28
D gene: TRBD2
J gene: TRBJ2-3
clone size: .
CDR3 protein: CASSFLVAGGRDTQYF
CDR3 DNA: TGTGCCAGCAGTTTCTTGGTTGCGGGAGGGCGAGATACGCAGTATTTT

V gene: TRBV14
D gene: .
J gene: TRBJ2-5
clone size: once
CDR3 protein: CASSQAGGRVGTQYF
CDR3 DNA: TGTGCCAGCAGCCAAGCGGGTGGGAGAGTAGGGACCCAGTACTTC

V gene: TRBV6-1
D gene: TRBD1
J gene: TRBJ1-1
clone size: .
CDR3 protein: CASSVYGTGGTEAFF
CDR3 DNA: TGTGCCAGCAGTGTGTACGGGACAGGGGGCACTGAAGCTTTCTTT

V gene: TRBV5-6
D gene: .
J gene: TRBJ2-3
clone size: .
CDR3 protein: CASSLAPGNTDTQYF
CDR3 DNA: TGTGCCAGCAGCTTGGCCCCAGGGAACACAGATACGCAGTATTTT

V gene: TRBV19
D gene: .
J gene: TRBJ2-7
clone size: .
CDR3 protein: CASKAGSAYEQYF
CDR3 DNA: TGTGCCAGTAAAGCAGGGTCCGCCTACGAGCAGTACTTC

V gene: TRBV7-6
D gene: .
J gene: TRBJ2-1
clone size: once
CDR3 protein: CASSPLEGRTYNEQFF
CDR3 DNA: TGTGCCAGCAGTCCACTGGAGGGAAGGACCTACAATGAGCAGTTCTTC

V gene: TRBV28
D gene: TRBD2
J gene: TRBJ2-3
clone size: .
CDR3 protein: CASSRSSGSNTQYF
CDR3 DNA: TGTGCCAGCAGTCGCTCCAGCGGGAGTAATACGCAGTATTTT

V gene: TRBV5-4
D gene: TRBD1
J gene: TRBJ2-1
clone size: .
CDR3 protein: CASSLQGGGQFF
CDR3 DNA: TGTGCCAGCAGCTTACAGGGGGGAGGGCAGTTCTTC

V gene: TRBV6-5
D gene: TRBD1
J gene: TRBJ2-5
clone size: few
CDR3 protein: CASSAKGTGKETQYF
CDR3 DNA: TGTGCCAGCAGTGCCAAGGGGACAGGGAAAGAGACCCAGTACTTC

V gene: TRBV5-1
D gene: .
J gene: TRBJ2-1
clone size: .
CDR3 protein: CASSPPLRAEADNEQFF
CDR3 DNA: TGCGCCAGCAGCCCTCCCCTTAGAGCGGAGGCCGACAATGAGCAGTTCTTC

V gene: TRBV10-1
D gene: TRBD2
J gene: TRBJ2-7
clone size: .
CDR3 protein: CASSGPREASGSAYEQYF
CDR3 DNA: TGCGCCAGCAGTGGTCCCCGGGAGGCTAGCGGGAGTGCATACGAGCAGTACTTC

V gene: TRBV9
D gene: TRBD1
J gene: TRBJ1-5
clone size: .
CDR3 protein: CASSVRDRDSPQHF
CDR3 DNA: TGTGCCAGCAGCGTCCGGGACAGGGATTCGCCCCAGCATTTT

V gene: TRBV6-6
D gene: TRBD2
J gene: TRBJ2-7
clone size: .
CDR3 protein: CASSYGLAGINEQYF
CDR3 DNA: TGTGCCAGCAGTTACGGGCTAGCGGGAATCAACGAGCAGTACTTC

V gene: TRBV5-1
D gene: .
J gene: TRBJ1-1
clone size: .
CDR3 protein: CASSFEGRGMTEAFF
CDR3 DNA: TGCGCCAGCAGCTTTGAGGGAAGGGGGATGACTGAAGCTTTCTTT

V gene: TRBV2
D gene: .
J gene: TRBJ1-2
clone size: .
CDR3 protein: CASSEIRHHGYTF
CDR3 DNA: TGTGCCAGCAGTGAGATACGACACCATGGCTACACCTTC

V gene: TRBV7-5
D gene: .
J gene: TRBJ2-1
clone size: .
CDR3 protein: CARRCGHLYNEQFF
CDR3 DNA: TGTGCCAGAAGGTGCGGACACCTATACAATGAGCAGTTCTTC

V gene: TRBV12-5
D gene: TRBD2
J gene: TRBJ2-2
clone size: .
CDR3 protein: CASGLSPGGPTGELFF
CDR3 DNA: TGTGCTAGTGGTTTGTCACCGGGAGGCCCCACCGGGGAGCTGTTTTTT

V gene: TRBV6-4
D gene: TRBD1
J gene: TRBJ1-4
clone size: .
CDR3 protein: CASSDTGTGGVGEKLFF
CDR3 DNA: TGTGCCAGCAGTGACACCGGGACAGGGGGCGTAGGTGAAAAACTGTTTTTT

V gene: TRBV23-1
D gene: .
J gene: TRBJ2-7
clone size: .
CDR3 protein: CASSQSGRLRAHF
CDR3 DNA: TGCGCCAGCAGTCAATCCGGCCGGTTGAGGGCCCACTTC

V gene: TRBV27
D gene: TRBD1
J gene: TRBJ1-3
clone size: .
CDR3 protein: CASSLRNRGSGPGNTIYF
CDR3 DNA: TGTGCCAGCAGTTTACGCAACAGGGGGTCTGGGCCTGGAAACACCATATATTTT

V gene: TRBV28
D gene: .
J gene: TRBJ2-7
clone size: .
CDR3 protein: CASSPGGTLYEQYF
CDR3 DNA: TGTGCCAGCAGTCCCGGGGGGACACTTTACGAGCAGTACTTC

V gene: TRBV6-6
D gene: .
J gene: TRBJ2-5
clone size: .
CDR3 protein: CASSYPKETQYF
CDR3 DNA: TGTGCCAGCAGTTACCCCAAAGAGACCCAGTACTTC

V gene: TRBV5-8
D gene: .
J gene: TRBJ1-1
clone size: .
CDR3 protein: CASSLVYTNTEAFF
CDR3 DNA: TGTGCCAGCAGCTTGGTATACACGAACACTGAAGCTTTCTTT

V gene: TRBV7-6
D gene: .
J gene: TRBJ2-1
clone size: .
CDR3 protein: CASSTEARSYNEQFF
CDR3 DNA: TGTGCCAGCAGCACGGAGGCTCGCTCCTACAATGAGCAGTTCTTC

V gene: TRBV27
D gene: .
J gene: TRBJ2-7
clone size: .
CDR3 protein: CAVKSRAYEQYF
CDR3 DNA: TGTGCCGTTAAAAGCAGGGCCTACGAGCAGTACTTC

V gene: TRBV29-1
D gene: TRBD2
J gene: TRBJ2-5
clone size: once
CDR3 protein: CSVDRTSGTQETQYF
CDR3 DNA: TGCAGCGTTGATAGGACTAGCGGGACCCAAGAGACCCAGTACTTC

V gene: TRBV2
D gene: TRBD1
J gene: TRBJ2-1
clone size: once
CDR3 protein: CASKIRQGKQFF
CDR3 DNA: TGTGCCAGCAAGATTCGACAGGGTAAGCAGTTCTTC

V gene: TRBV6-6
D gene: .
J gene: TRBJ2-2
clone size: once
CDR3 protein: CASTRDTGELFF
CDR3 DNA: TGTGCCAGCACCAGGGACACCGGGGAGCTGTTTTTT

V gene: TRBV11-3
D gene: .
J gene: TRBJ2-1
clone size: .
CDR3 protein: CASSLGLYNEQFF
CDR3 DNA: TGTGCCAGCAGCTTAGGACTTTACAATGAGCAGTTCTTC

V gene: TRBV7-2
D gene: TRBD2
J gene: TRBJ2-1
clone size: .
CDR3 protein: CASSELLASNEQFF
CDR3 DNA: TGTGCCAGCAGCGAACTACTAGCGTCCAATGAGCAGTTCTTC

V gene: TRBV30
D gene: TRBD1
J gene: TRBJ2-7
clone size: few
CDR3 protein: CACRNPPGQGSYEQYF
CDR3 DNA: TGTGCCTGCCGGAATCCTCCGGGACAGGGCTCCTACGAGCAGTACTTC

V gene: TRBV28
D gene: .
J gene: TRBJ1-5
clone size: .
CDR3 protein: CASSDPRASNQPQHF
CDR3 DNA: TGTGCCAGCAGTGACCCCAGGGCTAGCAATCAGCCCCAGCATTTT

V gene: TRBV7-2
D gene: .
J gene: TRBJ1-6
clone size: once
CDR3 protein: CASSPNGISYNSPLHF
CDR3 DNA: TGTGCCAGCAGCCCCAACGGGATCTCCTATAATTCACCCCTCCACTTT

V gene: TRBV20-1
D gene: .
J gene: TRBJ2-5
clone size: .
CDR3 protein: CSVDRGETQYF
CDR3 DNA: TGCAGTGTGGACCGAGGGGAGACCCAGTACTTC

V gene: TRBV19
D gene: TRBD1
J gene: TRBJ1-5
clone size: .
CDR3 protein: CASSRQGASNQPQHF
CDR3 DNA: TGTGCCAGTAGCAGACAGGGGGCAAGCAATCAGCCCCAGCATTTT

V gene: TRBV29-1
D gene: .
J gene: TRBJ1-1
clone size: .
CDR3 protein: CSVQFSGNTEAFF
CDR3 DNA: TGCAGCGTACAGTTTTCTGGGAACACTGAAGCTTTCTTT

V gene: TRBV7-2
D gene: TRBD2
J gene: TRBJ2-3
clone size: once
CDR3 protein: CASSGLAGGPDTQYF
CDR3 DNA: TGTGCCAGCAGCGGACTAGCGGGAGGGCCGGATACGCAGTATTTT

V gene: TRBV7-9
D gene: TRBD1
J gene: TRBJ1-1
clone size: .
CDR3 protein: CASSSRQGMNTEAFF
CDR3 DNA: TGTGCCAGCAGCTCAAGACAGGGGATGAACACTGAAGCTTTCTTT

V gene: TRBV7-9
D gene: .
J gene: TRBJ2-2
clone size: .
CDR3 protein: CASSHDGGKTGELFF
CDR3 DNA: TGTGCCAGCAGCCATGACGGAGGAAAGACCGGGGAGCTGTTTTTT

V gene: TRBV28
D gene: .
J gene: TRBJ2-3
clone size: .
CDR3 protein: CASSLSRGTDTQYF
CDR3 DNA: TGTGCCAGCAGTTTATCGAGAGGCACAGATACGCAGTATTTT